The 2 T cell receptor beta chains below were found in one sample sequenced in a study of T cell repertoires in cytomegalovirus infection. MiXCR, run by TCRdb on the reads, gives a single entry per CDR3 protein. The data contain about 240,000 distinct CDR3 sequences, 9% to 15% of them seen just once; the ten biggest clones take up 1.5% to 2%. Material: PBMCs. These TCRs come from a human donor in good health (CMV status not recorded). Some clones in this sample may be carry-over from other donors' samples.

This clonotype has at least ten counts. The V call is TRBV14, the J call TRBJ2-1; D unclear. CDR3 length equals 16 residues. Germline assignment: CDR1 SGHDN and CDR2 FVKESK. V was pared by 3 bases and J by 0 bases, with 12 bases between. The CDR3 bases are TGTGCCAGCAGCCATTTCCCCGTCCTCTCCTACAATGAGCAGTTCTTC. Its translation is CASSHFPVLSYNEQFF.

The sample holds many counts of this clonotype. This chain connects TRBV19 to TRBJ1-2; D is possibly TRBD1 (6 bases). This CDR3 is 13 amino acids long. Trimming stripped 7 bases from V and 4 bases from J, with 13 bases between. Germline CDR1 and CDR2: LNHDA and SQIVND (reference sequence). CDR3 nucleotides: TGTGCCAGTACGGGGGGCTGGGGCTATGGCTACACCTTC. Amino acids: CASTGGWGYGYTF.